The rows below give T cell receptor beta chains drawn from one sample of a study of T cells in Graves' hyperthyroidism and ophthalmopathy. TCRdb analysed the multiplex PCR reads with MiXCR anew, one entry per CDR3 protein. This repertoire shows some 460,000 distinct CDR3 sequences, around 16% found once; its top ten account for around an eighth. Sequences were obtained from blood. Every receptor here comes from a woman younger than 30 with Graves' hyperthyroidism. The CDR3 runs from the conserved cysteine through the conserved F or W. The D gene is left open where the match is weak. Size values are once, few and many counts, or a class for expanded clones, and some rows have none.

CDR3 length	V gene	J gene	D gene	clone size	CDR3 protein	CDR3 DNA
17	TRBV5-1	TRBJ2-1	-	-	CAGSQEGLGPRNNEQFF	TGTGCCGGCAGCCAAGAAGGCCTAGGGCCGAGAAACAATGAGCAGTTCTTC
15	TRBV28	TRBJ2-7	TRBD2	-	CASSLVGLAGSEQYF	TGTGCCAGCAGTTTAGTAGGCCTAGCGGGGAGCGAGCAGTACTTC
15	TRBV20-1	TRBJ2-5	TRBD2	few	CSAGTSGRRSETQYF	TGCAGTGCAGGGACTAGCGGGAGAAGGAGCGAGACCCAGTACTTC
16	TRBV9	TRBJ1-2	TRBD1	-	CASRPDRGRANYGYTF	TGTGCCAGCCGACCAGACAGGGGGCGAGCTAACTATGGCTACACCTTC
16	TRBV3-1	TRBJ2-2	-	many	CASSQELGRGTGELFF	TGTGCCAGCAGCCAGGAACTGGGCAGGGGTACCGGGGAGCTGTTTTTT
12	TRBV20-1	TRBJ2-4	-	many	CSAISQGNIQYF	TGCAGTGCTATATCCCAGGGAAACATTCAGTACTTC
14	TRBV11-2	TRBJ2-2	-	-	CASSSLVNTGELFF	TGTGCCAGCAGCAGCCTAGTGAACACCGGGGAGCTGTTTTTT
15	TRBV19	TRBJ2-3	TRBD2	few	CASSNSLAGEDTQYF	TGTGCCAGTAGTAACAGTCTAGCGGGAGAGGATACGCAGTATTTT
15	TRBV13	TRBJ2-7	TRBD1	once	CASSGDRGRSGEQYF	TGTGCCAGCAGCGGTGACAGGGGGCGATCGGGGGAGCAGTACTTC
17	TRBV28	TRBJ1-5	TRBD1	many	CASSPTVKDRGRQPQHF	TGTGCCAGCAGTCCAACAGTGAAGGACAGGGGTCGACAGCCCCAGCATTTT
15	TRBV9	TRBJ2-1	-	many	CASSVETVGVTEQFF	TGTGCCAGCAGCGTAGAAACGGTGGGGGTAACTGAGCAGTTCTTC
15	TRBV29-1	TRBJ2-3	TRBD2	-	CSAWGTRGASDTQYF	TGCAGCGCCTGGGGGACTAGAGGCGCCTCAGATACGCAGTATTTT
16	TRBV6-4	TRBJ2-3	TRBD2	few	CASSDSSSGGPDTQYF	TGTGCCAGCAGTGACTCCTCTAGCGGGGGCCCAGATACGCAGTATTTT
13	TRBV20-1	TRBJ1-3	TRBD1	-	CGGTGGGGNTIYF	TGCGGGGGAACAGGGGGCGGTGGAAACACCATATATTTT
13	TRBV5-6	TRBJ2-5	-	-	CASSLGTGETQYF	TGTGCCAGCAGCTTAGGGACCGGAGAGACCCAGTACTTC
16	TRBV20-1	TRBJ2-7	-	many	CSARTRSSAGFYEQYF	TGCAGTGCTAGGACACGATCCTCTGCGGGATTCTACGAGCAGTACTTC
18	TRBV2	TRBJ2-3	TRBD2	many	CASSYTVAGEFPTDTQYF	TGTGCCAGCAGTTATACCGTAGCGGGAGAGTTCCCCACAGATACGCAGTATTTT
13	TRBV11-2	TRBJ2-5	-	many	CASSPGRVKTQYF	TGTGCCAGCAGCCCGGGCAGGGTTAAGACCCAGTACTTC
13	TRBV29-1	TRBJ1-1	-	few	CSVEKGRDTEAFF	TGCAGCGTTGAAAAGGGGAGAGACACTGAAGCTTTCTTT
15	TRBV29-1	TRBJ2-3	-	few	CSVEYGVTPKDTQYF	TGCAGCGTTGAATACGGAGTCACACCCAAAGATACGCAGTATTTT
17	TRBV20-1	TRBJ2-3	TRBD2	-	CSASFGLAGGNTDTQYF	TGCAGTGCTAGCTTCGGACTAGCGGGGGGAAACACAGATACGCAGTATTTT
14	TRBV19	TRBJ1-1	-	-	CASSIVHVNTEAFF	TGTGCCAGTAGTATAGTACATGTGAACACTGAAGCTTTCTTT
15	TRBV9	TRBJ1-3	-	-	CASSVSRDSGNTIYF	TGTGCCAGCAGCGTAAGTCGGGACTCTGGAAACACCATATATTTT
14	TRBV27	TRBJ2-1	-	-	CASSLYTLSNEQLF	TGTGCCAGCAGTTTATACACCCTTTCCAATGAGCAGCTCTTC
14	TRBV29-1	TRBJ2-1	-	many	CSVAARASYNEQFF	TGCAGCGTTGCCGCACGAGCCAGCTACAATGAGCAGTTCTTC
20	TRBV6-1	TRBJ2-3	TRBD2	many	CASSYPGLAGGPYSTDTQYF	TGTGCCAGCAGTTATCCGGGACTAGCGGGAGGCCCCTACAGCACAGATACGCAGTATTTT
15	TRBV12-3/TRBV12-4	TRBJ2-1	TRBD2	many	CASRRLAGAYNEQFF	TGTGCCAGCAGACGTCTAGCGGGAGCGTACAATGAGCAGTTCTTC
18	TRBV2	TRBJ1-6	-	many	CASSELGRVREGDSPLHF	TGTGCCAGCAGTGAACTTGGCAGGGTGAGGGAAGGGGATTCGCCCCTCCACTTT
14	TRBV24-1	TRBJ1-2	-	few	CATSSGTFNYGYTF	TGTGCCACCAGCTCTGGAACCTTTAACTATGGCTACACCTTC
13	TRBV29-1	TRBJ2-5	-	many	CSVVGGSQETQYF	TGCAGCGTTGTGGGGGGAAGCCAAGAGACCCAGTACTTC
14	TRBV4-2	TRBJ2-5	-	-	CASSQLVEPSPQYF	TGTGCCAGCAGCCAGTTAGTAGAACCCTCCCCCCAGTACTTC
17	TRBV6-1	TRBJ1-2	TRBD1	few	CASRERTGGGGDYGYTF	TGTGCCAGCAGAGAGCGGACAGGGGGCGGGGGGGACTATGGCTACACCTTC
14	TRBV20-1	TRBJ2-1	TRBD1	many	CSAPGTGGYNEQFF	TGCAGTGCCCCCGGGACAGGGGGTTACAATGAGCAGTTCTTC
14	TRBV6-1	TRBJ1-3	TRBD1	few	CASKKGAAGNTIYF	TGTGCCAGCAAAAAGGGGGCTGCTGGAAACACCATATATTTT
14	TRBV11-2	TRBJ2-7	-	many	CASSLATSQDEQYF	TGTGCCAGCAGCTTAGCCACTAGCCAAGACGAGCAGTACTTC
14	TRBV24-1	TRBJ2-1	-	many	CATSDFPGTNEQFF	TGTGCCACCAGTGATTTTCCGGGAACCAATGAGCAGTTCTTC
15	TRBV20-1	TRBJ2-7	TRBD2	many	CSALGTSGGLYEQYF	TGCAGTGCCCTGGGGACTAGCGGGGGGTTGTACGAGCAGTACTTC
15	TRBV28	TRBJ2-5	TRBD1	-	CASSFGTGPKETQYF	TGTGCCAGCAGTTTCGGGACAGGACCAAAAGAGACCCAGTACTTC
13	TRBV10-2	TRBJ2-7	TRBD2	many	CASGTSEDGEQYF	TGCGCCAGTGGGACTAGCGAGGACGGCGAGCAGTACTTC
15	TRBV20-1	TRBJ2-1	-	few	CSARDQAPPRNEQFF	TGCAGTGCTAGAGATCAAGCACCCCCGAGGAATGAGCAGTTCTTC
16	TRBV18	TRBJ1-4	-	many	CASSPPMGGLNEKLFF	TGTGCCAGCTCACCACCGATGGGGGGCCTTAATGAAAAACTGTTTTTT
16	TRBV6-1	TRBJ1-5	-	many	CASRATGKSGNQPQHF	TGTGCCAGCAGAGCAACAGGGAAGTCAGGCAATCAGCCCCAGCATTTT
13	TRBV28	TRBJ2-1	-	many	CASSLAADNEQFF	TGTGCCAGCAGTTTGGCTGCTGACAATGAGCAGTTCTTC
15	TRBV5-6	TRBJ1-6	TRBD1	-	CASSGGVQGASPLHF	TGTGCCAGCAGCGGCGGAGTACAGGGGGCTTCACCCCTCCACTTT
13	TRBV20-1	TRBJ2-7	TRBD2	-	CSAGTSGSLEQYF	TGCAGTGCCGGGACTAGCGGGAGTCTCGAGCAGTACTTC